One sample yielded the 32 T cell receptor beta chains listed below, sequenced in a study of T cells in Graves' hyperthyroidism and ophthalmopathy. Using RNA transcripts as the source, TCR beta CDR3 regions were amplified. The TCR CDR3 first-round RT-PCR relied on the HTBI primer set. TCRdb ran MiXCR on the multiplex PCR reads and lists one entry per CDR3 protein. The sample contains roughly 360,000 distinct CDR3 sequences, approximately 13% of which appear only once. Material: blood. Receptors originate from a young man with Graves' hyperthyroidism that later progressed to Graves' ophthalmopathy.

The rearrangement joins TRBV5-5 to TRBJ2-3; D is undetermined. The V gene's germline CDR1 is SGHKS and CDR2 YYEKEE (reference sequence). Trimming took 2 bases from V and 5 from J, leaving 12 bases between them. The CDR3 loop spans 14 amino acids. DNA for the CDR3: TGTGCCAGCAGCTTCGGCCCTACCGAAGATACGCAGTATTTT. Amino acid sequence: CASSFGPTEDTQYF.

In its sample, this clonotype was seen a few times. The chain uses TRBV25-1 and TRBJ1-2; the D is unclear. There are 12 residues in the CDR3. Per germline, CDR1 MGHDK and CDR2 SYGVNS. Deletions cut 2 bases from V and 8 bases from J, with 9 bases between. CDR3 in DNA: TGTGCCAGCAGTGAACGACCGGGCGGCTACACCTTC. Protein: CASSERPGGYTF.

The chain employs TRBV2 and TRBJ2-7, with D possibly being TRBD1 (6 bases). Trimming left V 2 bases short and J 0 bases short, with 11 bases between. Germline V gene data show CDR1 as SNHLY and CDR2 as FYNNEI. CDR3 length: 15 amino acids. CDR3 region: CASSEQGTPSYEQYF. CDR3 in DNA: TGTGCCAGCAGTGAACAGGGGACCCCCTCCTACGAGCAGTACTTC. Full variable domain (remainder filled in from reference TRBV2 and TRBJ2-7): EPEVTQTPSHQVTQMGQEVILRCVPISNHLYFYWYRQILGQKVEFLVSFYNNEISEKSEIFDDQFSVERPDGSNFTLKIRSTKLEDSAMYFCASSEQGTPSYEQYFGPGTRLTVT.

Only a few counts were recorded for this clonotype. The chain employs TRBV6-1 and TRBJ1-2; 8 positions agree with TRBD1. After removal of 7 bases from V and 3 bases from J, the junction contained 7 bases not matched to a gene. Germline values: CDR1 MNHNS, CDR2 SASEGT. The CDR3 runs to 14 residues. CDR3 in DNA: TGTGCCAGCACCACGGACAGGGAGGACTATGGCTACACCTTC. It translates to CASTTDREDYGYTF.

This clonotype has at least ten counts. The V gene is TRBV5-4, the J gene TRBJ1-5; TRBD1 might be the D (6 bases). CDR1 and CDR2 from the germline V gene are SGHNT and YYREEE (reference sequence). This CDR3 is 15 amino acids long. V was pared by 0 bases and J by 4 bases, with 11 bases between. The CDR3 loop is CASSLGAGENQPQHF. CDR3 bases: TGTGCCAGCAGCTTGGGCGCAGGGGAAAATCAGCCCCAGCATTTT.

Ten or more counts support this clonotype. The chain has TRBV7-9 and TRBJ1-1; weak D call: TRBD1 (6 bases). From germline, CDR1 is SEHNR and CDR2 FQNEAQ (reference sequence). CDR3 length: 15 amino acids. Trimming cost V 0 bases and J 1 base, with 9 bases left between them. CDR3 DNA: TGTGCCAGCAGCTTAGCCCAGGGGCAGAACACTGAAGCTTTCTTT. Translation: CASSLAQGQNTEAFF.

In its sample, this clonotype was seen a few times. The chain uses TRBV6-2 or TRBV6-3 and TRBJ2-7, with D tentatively TRBD1 (6 bases). The CDR3 loop spans 14 amino acids. CDR1 is MNHEY and CDR2 is SVGEGT in the germline V gene. The V gene lost 5 bases and the J gene lost 6 bases, with 17 bases spanning the gap. CDR3 amino acids: CASSRNGRGGEQYF. CDR3 nucleotides: TGTGCCAGCAGTCGAAATGGTCGAGGGGGCGAGCAGTACTTC.

Ten or more counts support this clonotype. V gene TRBV6-2 or TRBV6-3 combines with J gene TRBJ2-5; no firm D call. The CDR3 is made up of 14 amino acids. The germline CDR1 and CDR2 sequences are MNHEY and SVGEGT. Between the trimmed V and J ends, which lost 2 bases and 1 base, there was a span of 8 bases. Here the CDR3 reads CASSYLGRQETQYF. As DNA, the CDR3 is TGTGCCAGCAGTTACCTCGGGCGCCAAGAGACCCAGTACTTC.

Points on this clonotype: A read error may produce the germline difference seen at one junction end. The chain links TRBV5-1 to TRBJ2-2; TRBD1 matches 7 bases. CDR1 SGHRS and CDR2 YFSETQ come from the germline V gene. This CDR3 spans 15 amino acids. The CDR3 DNA follows: TGCGCCAACAGCTCCCGGGACAGCGGCTCCGGGGAGCTGTTTTTT. It specifies CANSSRDSGSGELFF.

The chain employs TRBV5-8 and TRBJ1-4, with D possibly being TRBD1 (6 bases). The V and J ends lost 6 bases and 8 bases respectively, with 14 bases between them. Germline CDR1 and CDR2: SGHTS and YDEGEE. CDR3 length: 13 residues. The CDR3, as DNA: TGTGCCAGCAACAGGGACCGTGGGGAAAAACTGTTTTTT. It yields the protein CASNRDRGEKLFF.

The table lists this clonotype with a few counts. The gene calls are TRBV6-1 and TRBJ1-2, with D maybe TRBD1 (6 bases). Deletions cut 6 bases from V and 2 bases from J, with 10 bases between. CDR3 size: 13 residues. The germline V gene has CDR1 MNHNS and CDR2 SASEGT. The CDR3 DNA follows: TGTGCCAGCAGAGTCGGACAGAACTATGGCTACACCTTC. Residues: CASRVGQNYGYTF.

V gene TRBV4-2 combines with J gene TRBJ1-4; D unresolved. Per germline, CDR1 LGHNA and CDR2 YNFKEQ. Trimming cost V 6 bases and J 0 bases, with 8 bases left between them. The CDR3 is 14 amino acids. The CDR3 bases are TGTGCCAGCAGAAGAGACGCAACTAATGAAAAACTGTTTTTT. This gives the protein CASRRDATNEKLFF.

The chain links TRBV19 to TRBJ2-2; the match to TRBD1 covers 11 bases. CDR3 length: 17 amino acids. Germline loops: CDR1 LNHDA, CDR2 SQIVND (reference sequence). J was trimmed by 1 base and V by 6 bases; bases with no gene match: 7. This CDR3 is CASRTGQGDLNTGELFF. In DNA, the CDR3 is TGTGCCAGTAGGACGGGACAGGGGGACCTGAACACCGGGGAGCTGTTTTTT.

The V call is TRBV20-1, the J call TRBJ2-3; 9 bases map to TRBD2. The ends lost 0 bases at V and 3 bases at J; junction bases unmatched: 10. The V gene's germline CDR1 is DFQATT and CDR2 SNEGSKA (reference sequence). The CDR3 is made up of 17 amino acids. The CDR3 coding sequence is TGCAGTGCTAGAGATCGCCCCCCAGCGGGGGGTACAGATACGCAGTATTTT. Protein: CSARDRPPAGGTDTQYF.

The rearrangement links TRBV6-1 to TRBJ1-2; D gene uncertain. This CDR3 comprises 13 residues. Germline loops: CDR1 MNHNS, CDR2 SASEGT. V gave up 5 bases and J gave up 4 bases, with 11 bases separating them. CDR3 loop: CASSLRASYGYTF. In DNA form, the CDR3 reads TGTGCCAGCAGTCTCAGAGCTAGCTATGGCTACACCTTC.

Ten or more counts support this clonotype. This chain joins TRBV7-9 and TRBJ2-3; D gene ambiguous. The CDR3 contains 15 residues. Germline V lookup: CDR1 SEHNR, CDR2 FQNEAQ (reference sequence). The ends were cut back, 2 bases at V and 0 bases at J, with 9 bases in the middle. As DNA, the CDR3 is TGTGCCAGCAGCTTACGGCAGCCTAGCACAGATACGCAGTATTTT. Encoded protein: CASSLRQPSTDTQYF.

The chain employs TRBV10-3 and TRBJ2-3; possible D gene TRBD2, 6 bases. V lost 11 bases, J lost 4 bases, and 19 bases lay in between. The CDR3 totals 14 residues. Germline CDR1 ENHRY, CDR2 SYGVKD. The CDR3 is CAARRGSASDTQYF. The CDR3 region has the DNA TGTGCCGCACGGAGGGGTAGCGCATCAGATACGCAGTATTTT.

This chain uses TRBV2 with TRBJ2-5; 9 bases agree with TRBD2. Germline values: CDR1 SNHLY, CDR2 FYNNEI. J gave up 0 bases and V 6 bases, and 11 bases lay outside the gene matches. The CDR3 loop spans 17 amino acids. This CDR3 reads CASRGAGGPQDQETQYF. DNA for the CDR3: TGTGCCAGCAGGGGCGCGGGGGGGCCCCAAGACCAAGAGACCCAGTACTTC.

Remarks on this clonotype: This may be a read error, as it is one base from a much larger clone. The V gene is TRBV7-2, the J gene TRBJ1-6; no clear D gene. The length of the CDR3 is 15 residues. Germline V lookup: CDR1 SGHTA, CDR2 FQGNSA. With 1 base removed from V and 8 bases from J, the gap between germline ends came to 12 bases. CDR3 DNA sequence: TGTGCCAGCAGCTTAGGACACCCCGGGGATTCACCCCTCCACTTT. Translation: CASSLGHPGDSPLHF.

This clonotype was counted ten times or more. The chain is built from TRBV11-3 and TRBJ2-3; TRBD1 agrees at 7 bases. Unmatched junction bases numbered 9, after V lost 5 bases and J lost 1 base. The germline V gene encodes CDR1 SGHNT and CDR2 YENEEA. This CDR3 region has 16 residues. CDR3 region: CASSTRTGGGTDTQYF. The CDR3 region has the DNA TGTGCCAGCAGCACTCGGACAGGCGGCGGCACAGATACGCAGTATTTT. The whole variable domain, filled in from reference TRBV11-3 and TRBJ2-3, reads EAGVVQSPRYKIIEKKQPVAFWCNPISGHNTLYWYLQNLGQGPELLIRYENEEAVDDSQLPKDRFSAERLKGVDSTLKIQPAELGDSAVYLCASSTRTGGGTDTQYFGPGTRLTVL.

The chain is built from TRBV7-2 and TRBJ1-3, with D unclear. Germline V gene sequence: CDR1 SGHTA, CDR2 FQGNSA. The CDR3 has 15 residues. V was trimmed by 1 base and J by 0 bases, leaving 7 bases between them. The CDR3, as DNA: TGTGCCAGCAGCTTAGACCGGTTCTCTGGAAACACCATATATTTT. Translation: CASSLDRFSGNTIYF.

This clonotype occurred many times. V gene TRBV7-2 combines with J gene TRBJ1-5; 9 nucleotides line up with TRBD1. V was pared by 3 bases and J by 0 bases, with 6 bases of the junction left unmatched. The germline gives CDR1 SGHTA, CDR2 FQGNSA. This CDR3 is built from 17 residues. The CDR3 region has the DNA TGTGCCAGCAGCTTTGGACAGGGGATCATTAGCAATCAGCCCCAGCATTTT. Translation: CASSFGQGIISNQPQHF.

Notes on this clonotype: A read error is possible here, since a much larger clone lies one base away. The chain joins TRBV15 to TRBJ1-4; a possible D gene is TRBD1 (5 bases). The length of the CDR3 is 16 residues. From germline, CDR1 is LNHNV and CDR2 YYDKDF (reference sequence). V lost 1 base to trimming and J lost 8 bases, with 17 bases between them. Here the CDR3 DNA reads TGTGCCACCAGCAGAGGTGAAAATGGGGCGGAAGAAAAACTGTTTTTT. This encodes CATSRGENGAEEKLFF.

This clonotype was seen repeatedly, ten times or more. This chain links TRBV11-2 with TRBJ2-7; TRBD1 agrees at 9 bases. Germline V gene lookup returns CDR1 SGHAT and CDR2 FQNNGV. Unmatched junction bases numbered 10, after V lost 3 bases and J lost 10 bases. The CDR3 length is 14 residues. CDR3 sequence (DNA): TGTGCCAGCAGCTTCACGGTACAGGGGGCCGAACAGTACTTC. It encodes CASSFTVQGAEQYF.

This clonotype was seen a handful of times. A junction boundary mismatches the germline segment, possibly from a read error. The V call is TRBV7-9, the J call TRBJ2-1; D remains unclear. CDR3 size: 15 residues. Looked up from germline, CDR1 is SEHNR and CDR2 is FQNEAQ (reference sequence). The CDR3 loop reads CARSLVRRSYNEQFF. CDR3 in DNA: TGTGCCCGCAGCTTAGTCAGGCGATCCTACAATGAGCAGTTCTTC.

Only a few counts were recorded for this clonotype. A read error is possible here, since a much larger clone lies one base away. The V and J genes are TRBV11-1 and TRBJ2-5; D possibly corresponds to TRBD1 (5 bases). The CDR3 length is 14 residues. V was shortened by 4 bases and J by 2 bases, with 11 bases between the two germline ends. Germline loops: CDR1 SGHAT, CDR2 FQDESV (reference sequence). The CDR3 DNA is TGTGCCAGCAGCTGGCTGGCAGGGCAAGAGACCCAGTACTTC. The encoded protein is CASSWLAGQETQYF.

In its sample, this clonotype was seen many times. This chain connects TRBV5-1 to TRBJ2-3; D is uncertain. Germline loops: CDR1 SGHRS, CDR2 YFSETQ. This CDR3 is 14 amino acids long. Trimming pared 5 bases from V and 0 bases from J, leaving 10 bases between. The CDR3 loop reads CASREGPSTDTQYF. CDR3 bases: TGCGCCAGCAGGGAAGGACCTAGCACAGATACGCAGTATTTT.

To note about this clonotype: This could be a read error, since a much larger clone is one nucleotide away. This chain uses TRBV3-1 with TRBJ1-2, with D unclear. The V end was cut by 2 bases, the J end by 2 bases, with 6 bases between. Looked up from germline, CDR1 is LGHDT and CDR2 is YNNKEL (reference sequence). The CDR3 has 13 residues. The CDR3 coding sequence is TGTGCCAGCAGCCAATCAAAAAACTATGGCTACACCTTC. This sequence encodes CASSQSKNYGYTF.

In this sample, this clonotype turned up once. V and J are TRBV20-1 and TRBJ2-2, with 11 positions matching TRBD2. The CDR3 sequence is 15 residues long. The J segment lost 6 bases and the V segment lost 5 bases, leaving 8 bases of the junction unmatched. Per germline, CDR1 DFQATT and CDR2 SNEGSKA (reference sequence). The CDR3 region is CSAGSGTSGAGELFF. CDR3 coding DNA: TGCAGTGCTGGATCCGGGACTAGCGGCGCCGGGGAGCTGTTTTTT.

Only a few counts were recorded for this clonotype. The rearrangement joins TRBV15 to TRBJ1-2; D is unclear. V lost 0 bases to trimming and J lost 8 bases, with 13 bases between them. CDR3 size: 14 residues. Germline values: CDR1 LNHNV, CDR2 YYDKDF (reference sequence). The CDR3 here is CATSRDGSSAGYTF. In DNA, the CDR3 is TGTGCCACCAGCAGAGACGGCAGTTCGGCGGGCTACACCTTC.

This clonotype was counted between two and nine times. A much larger clone differs from this one at a single base, so this may be a read error. This chain links TRBV5-6 with TRBJ2-7; 7 bases are a match to TRBD1. With 4 bases clipped from V and 3 bases from J, the junction kept 1 base outside the gene matches. CDR3 length equals 12 residues. Germline CDR1 is SGHDT and CDR2 is YYEEEE. CDR3 nucleotides: TGTGCCAGCAGCGCAGGGGGCTACGAGCAGTACTTC. As protein: CASSAGGYEQYF.

This clonotype occurred many times. J is TRBJ1-2 and V is TRBV24-1; TRBD1 agrees at 10 bases. The CDR3 consists of 16 residues. Germline values: CDR1 KGHDR, CDR2 SFDVKD. V was pared by 2 bases and J by 7 bases, with 9 bases of the junction left unmatched. CDR3 coding DNA: TGTGCCACCAGTGATTACGCCGGGACAGGGGTAGGTGGCTACACCTTC. Its protein product is CATSDYAGTGVGGYTF.